This T cell receptor (beta chain) emerged from a study of CD8 T cells in Susac syndrome. CDR1 SGHAT and CDR2 FQNNGV come from the germline V gene. V lost 4 bases, J lost 5 bases, and 9 bases stayed unmatched. The CDR3 is made up of 17 amino acids. With random hexamers, reverse transcription was performed on roughly 0.5 to 1 ug of RNA. The immunoSEQ assay covered 54 Vbeta and 13 Jbeta segments for CDR3. TCRdb used MiXCR to reprocess the immunoSEQ multiplex PCR reads, holding one entry per CDR3 protein. The sample carries hundreds of thousands of distinct CDR3 sequences, 95% recorded once. The chain is built from TRBV11-2 and TRBJ2-7; 15 bases are a match to TRBD2. Sequenced material: CD4+ T cells from PBMCs. This clonotype was obtained from a human donor with multiple sclerosis. CDR3 amino acids: CASSSLRGLAGGNEQYF. CDR3 bases: TGTGCCAGCAGCTCACTGAGGGGACTAGCGGGAGGAAACGAGCAGTACTTC.